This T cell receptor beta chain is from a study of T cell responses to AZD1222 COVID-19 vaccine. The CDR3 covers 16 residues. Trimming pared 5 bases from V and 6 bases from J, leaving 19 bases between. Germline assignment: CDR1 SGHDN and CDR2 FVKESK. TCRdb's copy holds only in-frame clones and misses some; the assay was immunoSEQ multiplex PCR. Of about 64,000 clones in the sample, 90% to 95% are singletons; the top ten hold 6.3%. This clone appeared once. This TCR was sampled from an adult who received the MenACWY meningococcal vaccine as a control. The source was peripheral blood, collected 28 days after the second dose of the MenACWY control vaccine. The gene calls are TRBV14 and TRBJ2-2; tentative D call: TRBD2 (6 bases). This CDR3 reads CASSRAGLWGPGELFF. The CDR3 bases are TGTGCCAGCAGCAGGGCGGGGCTTTGGGGCCCCGGGGAGCTGTTTTTT.